The entry below describes one T cell receptor beta chain. The sample originates from a study of CD8 T cells in Susac syndrome. Germline CDR1 is DFQATT and CDR2 is SNEGSKA (reference sequence). The CDR3 extends over 14 amino acids. V shed 3 bases and J 7 bases; nucleotides not matched to a gene: 6. The authors reverse transcribed roughly 0.5 to 1 ug RNA with random hexamers. An immunoSEQ multiplex PCR generated amplified TCR beta CDR3 products spanning 54 Vbeta and 13 Jbeta. TCRdb re-called the immunoSEQ multiplex PCR reads with MiXCR, one entry per CDR3 protein. Of a few hundred thousand distinct CDR3 sequences listed, around 92% are singletons. The T cells that were sequenced for TCR beta were CD8+ and CD4+ cells from blood. TEMRA cells underwent FACS enrichment and CD8+ and CD4+ T cells underwent negative isolation.

The clonotype originates from a human donor with multiple sclerosis. This sequence joins TRBV20-1 and TRBJ1-1; 12 bases map to TRBD1. The sequenced material came from CD4+ T cells from PBMCs. The CDR3 bases are TGCAGTGCTAGTGGGGACAGGGGGCAAGGTGAAGCTTTCTTT. Translated, it gives CSASGDRGQGEAFF.